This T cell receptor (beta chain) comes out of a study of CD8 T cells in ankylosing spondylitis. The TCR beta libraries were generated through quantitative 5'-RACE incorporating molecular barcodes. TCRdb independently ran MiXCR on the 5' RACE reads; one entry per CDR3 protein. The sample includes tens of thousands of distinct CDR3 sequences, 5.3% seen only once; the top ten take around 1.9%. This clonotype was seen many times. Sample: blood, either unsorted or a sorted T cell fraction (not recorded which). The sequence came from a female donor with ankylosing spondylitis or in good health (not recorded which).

CDR3 sequence reads: CASSVEGGYGQPQHF. CDR3 nucleotide sequence: TGTGCCAGCAGCGTAGAAGGGGGTTATGGTCAGCCCCAGCATTTT. The rearrangement links TRBV9 to TRBJ1-5; the D gene is possibly TRBD1 (6 bases). Germline lookup yields CDR1 SGDLS and CDR2 YYNGEE. The CDR3 sequence is 15 residues long. Trimming pared 0 bases from V and 6 bases from J, leaving 13 bases between.